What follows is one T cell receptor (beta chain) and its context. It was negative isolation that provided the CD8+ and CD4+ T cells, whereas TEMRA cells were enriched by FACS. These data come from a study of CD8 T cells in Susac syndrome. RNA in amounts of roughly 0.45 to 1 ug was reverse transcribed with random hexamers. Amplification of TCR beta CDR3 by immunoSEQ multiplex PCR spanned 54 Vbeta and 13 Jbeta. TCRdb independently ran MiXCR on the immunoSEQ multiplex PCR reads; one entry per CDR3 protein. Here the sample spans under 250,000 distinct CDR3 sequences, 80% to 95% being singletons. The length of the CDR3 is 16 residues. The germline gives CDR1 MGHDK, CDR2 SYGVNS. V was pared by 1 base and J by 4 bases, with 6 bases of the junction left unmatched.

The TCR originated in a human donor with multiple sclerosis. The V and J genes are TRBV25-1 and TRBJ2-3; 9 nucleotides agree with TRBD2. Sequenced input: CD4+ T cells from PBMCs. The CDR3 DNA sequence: TGTGCCAGCAGTGAATTTGTTAGCGGGGGAGCAGATACGCAGTATTTT. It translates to CASSEFVSGGADTQYF.